The 5 T cell receptor beta chains below come from one sample, sequenced in a study of response to subunit inactivated influenza vaccine. Each CDR3 protein gets one entry after TCRdb re-called the RT-PCR reads with MiXCR. The sample yields over 650,000 distinct CDR3 sequences, roughly 18% seen once. The input for sequencing was PBMCs from blood, taken roughly 5 days after vaccination. These receptors were collected from a man aged 45-65 years who received an inactivated influenza vaccine.

Only a few counts were recorded for this clonotype. The chain has TRBV12-3 or TRBV12-4 and TRBJ2-1; 7 positions agree with TRBD1. The CDR3 has 15 amino acids. V shed 6 bases and J 2 bases; nucleotides not matched to a gene: 7. Written as DNA, the CDR3 is TGTGCCAGCAGGAAGGCCGGGACAGCCTACAATGAGCAGTTCTTC. This encodes CASRKAGTAYNEQFF.

In this sample, this clonotype turned up a few times. This rearrangement joins TRBV6-2 or TRBV6-3 to TRBJ2-1; D possibly corresponds to TRBD1 (5 bases). The CDR3 consists of 15 residues. Germline-derived CDR1 and CDR2 are MNHEY and SVGEGT. With 0 bases removed from V and 3 bases from J, the gap between germline ends came to 9 bases. The CDR3 spells CASSYSWGSYNEQFF. CDR3 sequence (DNA): TGTGCCAGCAGTTACTCGTGGGGCAGCTACAATGAGCAGTTCTTC.

The table lists this clonotype with a few counts. The J gene is TRBJ2-1, the V gene TRBV6-1; TRBD1 aligns across 7 bases. V was pared by 4 bases and J by 4 bases, with 10 bases of the junction left unmatched. Per germline, CDR1 MNHNS and CDR2 SASEGT. The CDR3 extends over 16 amino acids. The CDR3 loop is CASSVTGVGEYNEQFF. In DNA, the CDR3 is TGTGCCAGCAGTGTTACAGGGGTAGGGGAATACAATGAGCAGTTCTTC.

This clonotype has at least ten counts. The chain has TRBV29-1 and TRBJ2-3, with 7 bases aligning to TRBD1. Germline-derived CDR1 and CDR2 are SQVTM and ANQGSEA. V trimming: 4 bases; J trimming: 2 bases; junction bases outside the gene matches: 6. The CDR3 is made up of 14 amino acids. CDR3 nucleotide sequence: TGCAGCGTTGGCAGGGGGAGCGACACAGATACGCAGTATTTT. This encodes CSVGRGSDTDTQYF.

This clonotype was detected only a few times. The J gene is TRBJ2-7, the V gene TRBV2; TRBD1 matches 7 bases. The V and J ends lost 4 bases and 4 bases, in that order; junction bases with no gene match: 1. This CDR3 has 12 residues. Germline V gives CDR1 SNHLY, CDR2 FYNNEI. The CDR3 protein is CASSATGYEQYF. As DNA, the CDR3 is TGTGCCAGCAGTGCGACAGGGTACGAGCAGTACTTC.